This T cell receptor (beta chain) was identified during a study of T cells in Graves' hyperthyroidism and ophthalmopathy. Regions amplified from RNA transcripts were the TCR beta CDR3 regions. First-round RT-PCR of the TCR CDR3 relied on the HTBI primer set. TCRdb analysed the multiplex PCR reads with MiXCR anew, one entry per CDR3 protein. This sample has hundreds of thousands of distinct CDR3 sequences, with 20% found just once. General study points: Ophthalmopathy got predicted by the model a median roughly 6.4 months before its onset. Researchers report that a 13 V-J model separated ophthalmopathy from stable hyperthyroidism.

With respect to this clonotype: The antigen remains undetermined.

Trimming took 7 bases from V and 1 from J, leaving 12 bases between them. This CDR3 region has 14 residues. The germline CDR1 and CDR2 sequences are LNHDA and SQIVND (reference sequence). Source material: blood. The sequence was collected from a man aged 40-49 years with Graves' ophthalmopathy. This chain links TRBV19 with TRBJ2-3; D uncertain. CDR3 protein: CASMDRSRTDTQYF. As DNA, the CDR3 is TGTGCCAGTATGGATAGGTCTCGCACAGATACGCAGTATTTT.